This T cell receptor beta chain was obtained from a study of T cell responses to AZD1222 COVID-19 vaccine. From germline, CDR1 is SGHAT and CDR2 FQNNGV. This CDR3 is 13 amino acids long. Trimming left V 6 bases short and J 2 bases short, with 8 bases between. TCRdb keeps only in-frame clones here, not all; method: immunoSEQ multiplex PCR. The sample consists of some 180,000 clones, approximately 95% of them appearing once. The rearrangement uses TRBV11-2 and TRBJ2-1; tentatively, D is TRBD1 or TRBD2 (5 bases each). The source was peripheral blood, collected 28 days after the second dose of the MenACWY control vaccine. The sequence was collected from an adult who received the MenACWY meningococcal vaccine as a control. The CDR3 sequence: CASSGTAYNEQFF. CDR3 DNA sequence: TGTGCCAGCAGTGGGACGGCCTACAATGAGCAGTTCTTC.